This T cell receptor (beta chain) was sequenced in a study of T cell responses to AZD1222 COVID-19 vaccine. Study results and caveats: In a largely white British group with more females than males, clonal diversity was possibly underestimated. It was only after the peak T cell response that any repertoires were sampled. The number of AZD1222 recipients seropositive at baseline was only five to seven. Reports say nearly half of spike-specific TCRs go after unmutated variant regions.

Generated by immunoSEQ multiplex PCR, the TCRdb table keeps only in-frame clones and is missing some. The sample has fewer than 150,000 clones, 85% to 90% seen once. In the case of this clone: Its antigen is not known.

Germline loops: CDR1 LNHDA, CDR2 SQIVND (reference sequence). Trimming pared 6 bases from V and 7 bases from J, leaving 15 bases between. CDR3 length: 13 amino acids. The J gene is TRBJ1-2, the V gene TRBV19, with a tentative D call TRBD1 (6 bases). The TCR originated in an adult who received the AZD1222 COVID-19 vaccine. The starting material was peripheral blood, obtained 28 days after the second AZD1222 dose. The DNA for the CDR3 is TGTGCCAGTAGCGCTACAGGGATGGGTGGCTACACCTTC. Translating gives CASSATGMGGYTF.